The text below deals with one T cell receptor beta chain. This clonotype was picked up one time. The target of this receptor is not known. Base-call qualities are not available, and no considerably larger clone is one nucleotide away. A read on its own is weak evidence. High-throughput TCR beta sequencing profiled peripheral blood CD8+ and CD4+ T cells from healthy donors, Susac syndrome patients and multiple sclerosis patients. The Susac syndrome patients fulfilled recently defined diagnostic criteria for definite or probable disease. Bulk CD8+ and CD4+ T cells were purified magnetically by negative isolation, whereas CD8+ TEMRA cells were enriched by FACS. Blood was collected in EDTA tubes and processed within 24 hours, with PBMCs isolated through density gradient centrifugation. PBMCs intended for TCR sequencing were frozen in liquid nitrogen and were later thawed in a 37 degrees C water bath. A purity of at least 90% was achieved for sorted or isolated CD4+, CD8+ and CD8+ TEMRA cells.

From the cysteine through the phenylalanine, the CDR3 covers 14 amino acids. This entry keeps only the CDR3 DNA: 42 bases, framed from base 1. The germline V and J ends show losses of 4 bases and 1 base respectively, and no gene match explains 1 base of the junction. Via the germline V gene, CDR1 is SNHLY and CDR2 FYNNEI. This sample is drawn from a study of CD8 T cells in Susac syndrome (dated by TCRdb to the late 2010s). Regarding the complete study: Among the Susac syndrome patients who were sequenced, clinically active disease was present in more than 5 and clinical remission was observed in eight. Susac syndrome patients were therapy-naive, on corticosteroids (some also receiving IVIg), or on IVIg alone at blood withdrawal. The study used repertoire sequencing to test whether antigen drove CD8+ T cell activation and differentiation in Susac syndrome.

The study at large found these results: The TCR sequencing and HLA analysis was acknowledged to have included a relatively small number of individuals. In patients with Susac syndrome, the CD4+ T cell repertoire showed no detectable clonal expansion.

RNA was extracted using the RNeasy kit, and about 0.5 to 1 microgram was reverse transcribed with random hexamers. The immunoSEQ multiplex PCR assay, covering 54 Vbeta and 13 Jbeta segments, was used to amplify TCR beta CDR3 regions. PCR amplification bias was corrected using a synthetic template baseline for primer optimization and computational correction. The study's own analysis went as follows. Reads were assigned to V, D and J genes according to IMGT and analyzed in immunoSEQ Analyzer, with only productive sequences retained. To calculate clonality, Shannon entropy was normalized by log2 of the number of productive unique sequences and then subtracted from one. For each patient and control, public and private clones were evaluated among the 100 most prevalent clones. Clones were defined as Susac-specific when absent from the healthy and MS cohorts, from roughly 1,100 published viral clones and from other ImmuneACCESS disease sequences. TCRdb reanalyzed the raw reads on its own, using fastp at Q25 for trimming and MiXCR for clone calling, and kept in-frame beta chains. Each CDR3 protein appears once, grouped with its most common genes and DNA. These V and J calls rely on TCRdb rather than the paper's analysis. The sample data list over 150,000 distinct CDR3 sequences, and just under 95% of these were observed just once. Around 0.1% of the sample rests with the top ten.

This chain joins TRBV2 to TRBJ2-3, with 8 central nucleotides matching TRBD2. The sample consisted of CD4+ T cells from PBMCs. This clonotype was sampled from a human donor with Susac syndrome. The DNA sequence is given as TGTGCCAGCAGTGCGGGGGGGGGCACAGATACGCAGTATTTT. It codes for CASSAGGGTDTQYF. Joined to the reference TRBV2 and TRBJ2-3 proteins, this CDR3 gives the full variable domain: EPEVTQTPSHQVTQMGQEVILRCVPISNHLYFYWYRQILGQKVEFLVSFYNNEISEKSEIFDDQFSVERPDGSNFTLKIRSTKLEDSAMYFCASSAGGGTDTQYFGPGTRLTVL.